This record covers a single T cell receptor beta chain. Treatment here: oral pan-JAK inhibitor, 5-10 mg twice daily. The germline gives CDR1 MNHEY, CDR2 SVGAGI. CDR3 length: 13 amino acids. V lost 5 bases and J lost 15; bases outside the gene matches: 14. These data originate in a study of CD8+ T cells in alopecia areata. Extracted RNA was reverse transcribed, and the resulting cDNA served as sequencing template. The assay was immunoSEQ multiplex PCR, and TCRdb's table has in-frame clones only and misses some. This sample has 120,000 or so clones, with 58% found just once. The V call is TRBV6-5, the J call TRBJ2-3; 7 bases line up with TRBD1. The sample in question was CD8+ T cells sorted from blood, obtained at week 4, from a patient treated with tofacitinib. The clonotype originates from a human donor with alopecia areata. The CDR3 DNA reads TGTGCCAGCAGTCCAGGGACCGGGACAGATTCTTATTTT. Its protein is CASSPGTGTDSYF.